This TCR beta chain was observed in a study of blood T cell repertoires in COVID-19. Study details: The analysed material was cDNA or gDNA that came from T cells, B-cell-depleted T cells, or PBMCs.

The CDR3 spans 13 residues. Trimming cost V 7 bases and J 7 bases; bases outside gene matches: 4. Looked up from germline, CDR1 is MNHEY and CDR2 is SVGAGI. Authors' data handling: Nucleated cell counts were estimated from reference gene primer amplification. The data were produced by immunoSEQ multiplex PCR, yet TCRdb's version contains in-frame clones alone and is incomplete. The V and J calls and clone size come from that table; D and trimming were worked out from the DNA. The table includes roughly 220,000 clones, about nine tenths detected once. Participants were aged roughly 18 to 90 years, lived in over 20 US areas, and enrolled virtually. Participants reported their clinical history, and cohort assignment relied on those reports.

The source material was PBMCs or T cells enriched from blood (not recorded which). The sequence was collected from a middle-aged woman with acute COVID-19. The J gene is TRBJ2-2, the V gene TRBV6-5; 9 bases align to TRBD1. The CDR3 sequence: CASNRGLDGELFF. The CDR3 DNA sequence: TGTGCCAGCAACAGGGGGCTGGACGGGGAGCTGTTTTTT.